The present T cell receptor (beta chain) was sequenced within a study of CXCR3-negative and CXCR3-positive naive CD8 T cells. 5' RACE with UMI labels generated the TRB cDNA libraries. Each CDR3 protein gets one entry in TCRdb, which reprocessed the 5' RACE reads and gives no DNA. This listing includes 130,000 to 150,000 distinct CDR3 sequences. Notes on this clonotype: Its antigen is not identified.

Whole-study findings and limits: The TRB CDR3s that CXCR3-positive naive cells carried were more hydrophobic than those of CXCR3-negative naive cells.

The CDR3 length is 13 residues. Germline V lookup: CDR1 SQVTM, CDR2 ANQGSEA. This clonotype originated in a human donor in good health. Some clones in this sample may be carry-over from other donors' samples. This chain connects TRBV29-1 to TRBJ2-7; without DNA, the TCRdb call of TRBD2 cannot be checked. Sample: naive CXCR3+ CD8+ T cells from blood. Subset indicated: CD45RO-CCR7+CD27+CD95- naive CD8+ T cells expressing CXCR3 (TNR3+). This CDR3 reads CSAYPSGSYEQYF.